Listed below are T cell receptor beta chains from one sample, sequenced in a study of early T cells in non-severe SARS-CoV-2 infection. TCRdb independently ran MiXCR on the 5' RACE reads; one entry per CDR3 protein. The profile shows tens of thousands of distinct CDR3 sequences, just over 8% of them singletons. Sequenced: whole blood. These receptor sequences come from an adult who was a healthcare worker with PCR-confirmed SARS-CoV-2 infection or an uninfected control (not recorded which). CDR3s include the opening cysteine and the closing phenylalanine or tryptophan. A D gene is named only where the DNA matches it firmly. Size tells how often a clone was seen (once, few, many) or the class of an expanded clone, and some rows leave it out.

abundance: NA; j_gene: TRBJ1-3; v_gene: TRBV9; d_gene: NA; CDR3nt: TGTGCCAGCAGCGGAAATCAAGGAAACACCATATATTTT; CDR3aa: CASSGNQGNTIYF
abundance: NA; j_gene: TRBJ2-3; v_gene: TRBV11-2; d_gene: TRBD2; CDR3nt: TGTGCCAGCAGCTCAGTTAGCGGGAGCACAGATACGCAGTATTTT; CDR3aa: CASSSVSGSTDTQYF
abundance: many; j_gene: TRBJ1-1; v_gene: TRBV28; d_gene: TRBD1; CDR3nt: TGTGCCAGCAGGAGATTTACAGGGGGCGCTTATGCTTTCTTT; CDR3aa: CASRRFTGGAYAFF
abundance: few; j_gene: TRBJ2-4; v_gene: TRBV15; d_gene: NA; CDR3nt: TGTGCCACCAGCAGAGATACAGGAAGCATTCAGTACTTC; CDR3aa: CATSRDTGSIQYF
abundance: few; j_gene: TRBJ1-1; v_gene: TRBV5-1; d_gene: NA; CDR3nt: TGCGCCAGCAGCCGGGACATAAGTCGCACCCTGAACACTGAAGCTTTCTTT; CDR3aa: CASSRDISRTLNTEAFF
abundance: few; j_gene: TRBJ2-1; v_gene: TRBV19; d_gene: TRBD2; CDR3nt: TGTGCCAGTAATGAGGGAGGGCCGGATGAGCAGTTCTTC; CDR3aa: CASNEGGPDEQFF
abundance: many; j_gene: TRBJ2-1; v_gene: TRBV7-9; d_gene: NA; CDR3nt: TGTGCCAGCAGCTTTGGGGCCTCATACAATGAGCAGTTCTTC; CDR3aa: CASSFGASYNEQFF
abundance: few; j_gene: TRBJ2-7; v_gene: TRBV20-1; d_gene: NA; CDR3nt: TGCAGTGCTAGTACTAGGTTCGAGCAGTACTTC; CDR3aa: CSASTRFEQYF
abundance: many; j_gene: TRBJ2-5; v_gene: TRBV24-1; d_gene: NA; CDR3nt: TGTGCCACCAGTGACCCCTTAGAGACCCAGTACTTC; CDR3aa: CATSDPLETQYF
abundance: NA; j_gene: TRBJ1-1; v_gene: TRBV7-2; d_gene: NA; CDR3nt: TGTGCCAGCAGCCAAAGGGACACCCAAGCTTTCTTT; CDR3aa: CASSQRDTQAFF
abundance: few; j_gene: TRBJ1-1; v_gene: TRBV9; d_gene: NA; CDR3nt: TGTGCCAGCAGCGGTAGATTAGCGGGGAACACTGAAGCTTTCTTT; CDR3aa: CASSGRLAGNTEAFF
abundance: many; j_gene: TRBJ1-3; v_gene: TRBV12-3/TRBV12-4; d_gene: NA; CDR3nt: TGTGCCAGCAGTTTGCGAGGCGGGACTGGAAACACCATATATTTT; CDR3aa: CASSLRGGTGNTIYF
abundance: NA; j_gene: TRBJ1-1; v_gene: TRBV7-9; d_gene: NA; CDR3nt: TGTGCCAGCAGCTTAGCGGTAGGGTTCACTGAAGCTTTCTTT; CDR3aa: CASSLAVGFTEAFF
abundance: NA; j_gene: TRBJ2-5; v_gene: TRBV27; d_gene: NA; CDR3nt: TGTGCCAGCAGTTTATACTCTAGTGCAGAGACCCAGTACTTC; CDR3aa: CASSLYSSAETQYF
abundance: many; j_gene: TRBJ2-7; v_gene: TRBV6-6; d_gene: NA; CDR3nt: TGTGCCAGCAGTTACGGGCGGCTAGGTTACGAGCAGTACTTC; CDR3aa: CASSYGRLGYEQYF
abundance: NA; j_gene: TRBJ1-2; v_gene: TRBV9; d_gene: NA; CDR3nt: TGTGCCAGCAGCGCCGTCCAGGTTGACTATGGCTACACCTTC; CDR3aa: CASSAVQVDYGYTF
abundance: many; j_gene: TRBJ2-7; v_gene: TRBV6-5; d_gene: TRBD1; CDR3nt: TGTGCCAGCAGTTACCCTACCGGGACAGGGTCCTACGAGCAGTACTTC; CDR3aa: CASSYPTGTGSYEQYF
abundance: NA; j_gene: TRBJ2-7; v_gene: TRBV24-1; d_gene: TRBD2; CDR3nt: TGTGCCACTGACCGGGACAGGGGACTAGCGGGAGGCTACGAGCAGTACTTC; CDR3aa: CATDRDRGLAGGYEQYF
abundance: NA; j_gene: TRBJ2-7; v_gene: TRBV10-3; d_gene: TRBD1; CDR3nt: TGTGCCATCAGTGAGCCCGGGACAGGGAGTCTCGAGCAGTACTTC; CDR3aa: CAISEPGTGSLEQYF
abundance: NA; j_gene: TRBJ2-1; v_gene: TRBV7-9; d_gene: NA; CDR3nt: TGTGCCAGCAGCTTCCCTCTTGAGCAGTTCTTC; CDR3aa: CASSFPLEQFF
abundance: NA; j_gene: TRBJ1-2; v_gene: TRBV6-5; d_gene: NA; CDR3nt: TGTGCCAGCAGTTACAGGCCCTACTATGGCTACACCTTC; CDR3aa: CASSYRPYYGYTF
abundance: few; j_gene: TRBJ2-2; v_gene: TRBV20-1; d_gene: NA; CDR3nt: TGCAGTGCTAGAATCGATCCCCAATCCGGGGAGCTGTTTTTT; CDR3aa: CSARIDPQSGELFF
abundance: NA; j_gene: TRBJ1-2; v_gene: TRBV19; d_gene: NA; CDR3nt: TGTGCCAGTAGTATAGACCCGGACACCCATAACTATGGCTACACCTTC; CDR3aa: CASSIDPDTHNYGYTF
abundance: few; j_gene: TRBJ2-3; v_gene: TRBV6-6; d_gene: NA; CDR3nt: TGTGCCAGCAAGAAGGGGGGCCCTAGCACAGATACGCAGTATTTT; CDR3aa: CASKKGGPSTDTQYF
abundance: few; j_gene: TRBJ2-3; v_gene: TRBV12-3/TRBV12-4; d_gene: TRBD2; CDR3nt: TGTGCCAGCAGTTTATGGCTAGCGGGAGGGCCGCGAGCACCAGATACGCAGTATTTT; CDR3aa: CASSLWLAGGPRAPDTQYF
abundance: NA; j_gene: TRBJ1-5; v_gene: TRBV5-6; d_gene: NA; CDR3nt: TGTGCCAGCAGCCCGAGTCCTAGCAATCAGCCCCAGCATTTT; CDR3aa: CASSPSPSNQPQHF
abundance: many; j_gene: TRBJ2-5; v_gene: TRBV20-1; d_gene: NA; CDR3nt: TGCAGTGCTCCTCCTGTGGGAGAGACCCAGTACTTC; CDR3aa: CSAPPVGETQYF
abundance: NA; j_gene: TRBJ2-1; v_gene: TRBV29-1; d_gene: TRBD2; CDR3nt: TGCAGCGTTGAATGGCTAGCGGAAAGAGAGCAGTTCTTC; CDR3aa: CSVEWLAEREQFF
abundance: few; j_gene: TRBJ1-1; v_gene: TRBV3-1; d_gene: TRBD1; CDR3nt: TGTGCCAGCAGCTCCCGGGACAGGGTTCACACTGAAGCTTTCTTT; CDR3aa: CASSSRDRVHTEAFF
abundance: NA; j_gene: TRBJ2-7; v_gene: TRBV6-1; d_gene: NA; CDR3nt: TGTGCCAGCAGTGAAAGTGCGAGGGAATACGAGCAGTACTTC; CDR3aa: CASSESAREYEQYF
abundance: few; j_gene: TRBJ1-4; v_gene: TRBV6-6; d_gene: NA; CDR3nt: TGTGCCAGCACCCGGGGGAGAGCAACTAATGAAAAACTGTTTTTT; CDR3aa: CASTRGRATNEKLFF
abundance: NA; j_gene: TRBJ2-5; v_gene: TRBV2; d_gene: NA; CDR3nt: TGTGCCAGCAGTGAGACTAGAATGGAGACCCAGTACTTC; CDR3aa: CASSETRMETQYF
abundance: many; j_gene: TRBJ1-5; v_gene: TRBV11-2; d_gene: NA; CDR3nt: TGTGCCAGCAGCTTGGATGGGGCCAATCAGCCCCAGCATTTT; CDR3aa: CASSLDGANQPQHF
abundance: many; j_gene: TRBJ2-5; v_gene: TRBV12-3/TRBV12-4; d_gene: TRBD1; CDR3nt: TGTGCCAGCAGTTTGGACAGGGCCTTGGAGACCCAGTACTTC; CDR3aa: CASSLDRALETQYF
abundance: few; j_gene: TRBJ1-4; v_gene: TRBV3-1; d_gene: NA; CDR3nt: TGTGCCAGCAGCCAAGAAAGGAAAGGCCGCTTATCAACTAATGAAAAACTGTTTTTT; CDR3aa: CASSQERKGRLSTNEKLFF
abundance: few; j_gene: TRBJ2-5; v_gene: TRBV19; d_gene: TRBD2; CDR3nt: TGTGCGAGCCGGGAGACTAGCGTCAACCAAGAGACCCAGTACTTC; CDR3aa: CASRETSVNQETQYF
abundance: NA; j_gene: TRBJ1-1; v_gene: TRBV11-1; d_gene: NA; CDR3nt: TGTGCCAGCAGCTTACTCCTCGCCTCTGAAGCTTTCTTT; CDR3aa: CASSLLLASEAFF
abundance: many; j_gene: TRBJ2-7; v_gene: TRBV20-1; d_gene: NA; CDR3nt: TGCAGTGCTCTAGCTCCTGTCACCTACGAGCAGTACTTC; CDR3aa: CSALAPVTYEQYF
abundance: few; j_gene: TRBJ2-3; v_gene: TRBV7-6; d_gene: TRBD2; CDR3nt: TGTGCCAGCAGCACCAGCGGGACCTGGGCAGATACGCAGTATTTT; CDR3aa: CASSTSGTWADTQYF
abundance: NA; j_gene: TRBJ2-7; v_gene: TRBV5-6; d_gene: TRBD2; CDR3nt: TGTGCCAGCAGCACCCGGGGTCTAGCGGGAGGCTACGAGCAGTACTTC; CDR3aa: CASSTRGLAGGYEQYF